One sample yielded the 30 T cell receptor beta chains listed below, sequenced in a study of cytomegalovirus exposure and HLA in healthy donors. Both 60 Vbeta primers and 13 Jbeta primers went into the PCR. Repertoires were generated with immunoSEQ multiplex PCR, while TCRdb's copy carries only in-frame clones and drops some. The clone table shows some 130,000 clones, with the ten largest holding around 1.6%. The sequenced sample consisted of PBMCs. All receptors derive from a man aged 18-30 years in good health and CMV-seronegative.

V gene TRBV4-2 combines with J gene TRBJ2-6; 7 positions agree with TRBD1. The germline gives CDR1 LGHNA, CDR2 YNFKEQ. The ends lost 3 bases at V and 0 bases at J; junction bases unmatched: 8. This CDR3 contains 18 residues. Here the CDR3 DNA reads TGTGCCAGCAGCCATGGGACAGCGCACCTCTCTGGGGCCAACGTCCTGACTTTC. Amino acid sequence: CASSHGTAHLSGANVLTF.

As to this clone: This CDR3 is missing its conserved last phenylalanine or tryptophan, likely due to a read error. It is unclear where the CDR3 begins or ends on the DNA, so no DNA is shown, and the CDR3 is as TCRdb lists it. The CDR3 spells CASSLARFSPTL. This chain links TRBV7-9 with TRBJ1-1. Germline-derived CDR1 and CDR2 are SEHNR and FQNEAQ (reference sequence). The CDR3 is 12 amino acids in total, end residues counted.

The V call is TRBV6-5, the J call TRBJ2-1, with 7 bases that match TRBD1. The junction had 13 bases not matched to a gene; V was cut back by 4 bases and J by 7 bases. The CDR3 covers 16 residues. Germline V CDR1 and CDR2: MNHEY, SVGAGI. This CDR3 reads CASSWGTGTVGNEQFF. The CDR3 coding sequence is TGTGCCAGCAGTTGGGGGACCGGGACAGTCGGGAATGAGCAGTTCTTC.

Here the CDR3 DNA reads TGTGCCACCCATCCTGGACTGAGTGGCTATGGCTACACCTTC. Its translation is CATHPGLSGYGYTF. The V and J genes are TRBV19 and TRBJ1-2; unclear D gene. The CDR3 runs to 14 residues. Germline CDR1 is LNHDA and CDR2 is SQIVND (reference sequence). Trimming shortened V by 10 bases and J by 4 bases, and 19 bases separated the two germline ends.

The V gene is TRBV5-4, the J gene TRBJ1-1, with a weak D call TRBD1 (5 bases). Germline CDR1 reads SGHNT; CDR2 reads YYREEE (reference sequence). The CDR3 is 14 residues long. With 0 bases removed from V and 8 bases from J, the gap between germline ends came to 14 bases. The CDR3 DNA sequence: TGTGCCAGCAGCTTGGGGACGCGGGGCCCCGAAGCTTTCTTT. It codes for CASSLGTRGPEAFF.

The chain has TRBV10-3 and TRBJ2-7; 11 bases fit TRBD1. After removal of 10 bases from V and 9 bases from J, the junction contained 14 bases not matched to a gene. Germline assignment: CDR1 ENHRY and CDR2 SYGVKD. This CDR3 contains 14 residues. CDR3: CATSDRGPSSGQYF. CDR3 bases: TGTGCCACCTCGGACAGGGGGCCCAGCAGTGGGCAGTACTTC.

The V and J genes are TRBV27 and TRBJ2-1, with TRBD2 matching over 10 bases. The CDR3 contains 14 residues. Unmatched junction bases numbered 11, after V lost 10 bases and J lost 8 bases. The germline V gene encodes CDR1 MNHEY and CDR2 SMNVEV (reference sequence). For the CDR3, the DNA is TGTGCCATGAGGGCTAGCGGGAGTTCCGATGAGCAGTTCTTC. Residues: CAMRASGSSDEQFF.

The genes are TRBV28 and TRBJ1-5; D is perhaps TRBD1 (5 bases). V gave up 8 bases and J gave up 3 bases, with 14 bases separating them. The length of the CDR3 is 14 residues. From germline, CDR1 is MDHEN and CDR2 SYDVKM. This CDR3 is CASFSGGPNQPQHF. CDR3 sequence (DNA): TGTGCCAGCTTCTCCGGGGGTCCCAATCAGCCCCAGCATTTT.

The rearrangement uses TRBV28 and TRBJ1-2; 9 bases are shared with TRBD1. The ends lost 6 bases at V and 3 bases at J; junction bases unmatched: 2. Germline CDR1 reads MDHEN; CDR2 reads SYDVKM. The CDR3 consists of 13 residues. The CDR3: CASRQGADYGYTF. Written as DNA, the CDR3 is TGTGCCAGCAGACAGGGGGCGGACTATGGCTACACCTTC.

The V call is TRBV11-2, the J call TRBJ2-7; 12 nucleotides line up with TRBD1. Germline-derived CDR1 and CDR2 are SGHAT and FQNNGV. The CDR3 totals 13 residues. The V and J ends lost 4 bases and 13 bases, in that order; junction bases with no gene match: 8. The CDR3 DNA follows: TGTGCCAGCAGCTCCGTCGGGACAGGGGGCTTATACTTC. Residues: CASSSVGTGGLYF.

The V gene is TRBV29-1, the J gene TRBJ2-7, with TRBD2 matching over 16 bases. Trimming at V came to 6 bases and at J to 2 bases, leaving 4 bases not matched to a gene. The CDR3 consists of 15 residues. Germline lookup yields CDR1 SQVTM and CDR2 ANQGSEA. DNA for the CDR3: TGCAGCGTAACCGGGACTAGCGGGGGGGCCTACGAGCAGTACTTC. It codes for CSVTGTSGGAYEQYF.

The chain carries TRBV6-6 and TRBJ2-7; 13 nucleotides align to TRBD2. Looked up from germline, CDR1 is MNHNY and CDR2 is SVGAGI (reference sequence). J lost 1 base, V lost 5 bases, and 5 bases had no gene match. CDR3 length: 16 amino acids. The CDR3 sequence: CASSHGTSGVSYEQYF. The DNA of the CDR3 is TGTGCCAGCAGTCACGGGACTAGCGGGGTTTCCTACGAGCAGTACTTC.

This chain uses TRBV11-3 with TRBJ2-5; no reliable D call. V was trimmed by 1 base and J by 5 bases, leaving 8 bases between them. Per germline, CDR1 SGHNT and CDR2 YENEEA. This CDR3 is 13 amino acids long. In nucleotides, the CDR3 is TGTGCCAGCAGCTTAGCATCACATGAGACCCAGTACTTC. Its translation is CASSLASHETQYF. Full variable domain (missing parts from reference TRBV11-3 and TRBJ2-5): EAGVVQSPRYKIIEKKQPVAFWCNPISGHNTLYWYLQNLGQGPELLIRYENEEAVDDSQLPKDRFSAERLKGVDSTLKIQPAELGDSAVYLCASSLASHETQYFGPGTRLLVL.

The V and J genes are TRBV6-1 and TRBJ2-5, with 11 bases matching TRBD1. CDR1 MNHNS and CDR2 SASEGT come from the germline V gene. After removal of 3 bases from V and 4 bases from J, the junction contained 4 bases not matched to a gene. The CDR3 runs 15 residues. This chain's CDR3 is CASSDPGQGVETQYF. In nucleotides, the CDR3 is TGTGCCAGCAGTGATCCGGGACAGGGGGTAGAGACCCAGTACTTC.

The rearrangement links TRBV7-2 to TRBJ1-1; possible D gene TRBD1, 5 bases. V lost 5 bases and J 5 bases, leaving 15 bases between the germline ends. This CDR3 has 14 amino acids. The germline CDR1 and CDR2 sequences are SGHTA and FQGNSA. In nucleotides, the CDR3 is TGTGCCAGCAGCACCCGCCGGGGGGTAACTGAAGCTTTCTTT. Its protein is CASSTRRGVTEAFF.

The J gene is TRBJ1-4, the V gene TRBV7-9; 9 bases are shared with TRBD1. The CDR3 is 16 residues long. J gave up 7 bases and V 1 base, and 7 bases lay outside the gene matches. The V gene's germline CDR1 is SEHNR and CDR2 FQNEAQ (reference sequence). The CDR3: CASSLGVETGGEKLFF. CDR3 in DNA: TGTGCCAGCAGCTTAGGAGTGGAGACAGGGGGTGAAAAACTGTTTTTT.

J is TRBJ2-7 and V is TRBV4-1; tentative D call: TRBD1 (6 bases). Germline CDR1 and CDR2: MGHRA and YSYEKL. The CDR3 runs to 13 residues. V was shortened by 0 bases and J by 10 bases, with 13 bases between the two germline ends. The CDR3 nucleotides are TGCGCCAGCAGCCAAGAGGAATGGGGGCCACAGTACTTC. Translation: CASSQEEWGPQYF.

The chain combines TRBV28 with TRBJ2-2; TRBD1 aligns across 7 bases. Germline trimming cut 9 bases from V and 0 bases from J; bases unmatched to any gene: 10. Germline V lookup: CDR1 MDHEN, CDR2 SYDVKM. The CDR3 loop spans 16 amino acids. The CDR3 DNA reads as TGTGCCAGTCGCTTGGGACAGTTCGCGAACACCGGGGAGCTGTTTTTT. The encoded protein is CASRLGQFANTGELFF. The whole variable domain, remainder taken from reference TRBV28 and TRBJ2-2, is DVKVTQSSRYLVKRTGEKVFLECVQDMDHENMFWYRQDPGLGLRLIYFSYDVKMKEKGDIPEGYSVSREKKERFSLILESASTNQTSMYLCASRLGQFANTGELFFGEGSRLTVL.

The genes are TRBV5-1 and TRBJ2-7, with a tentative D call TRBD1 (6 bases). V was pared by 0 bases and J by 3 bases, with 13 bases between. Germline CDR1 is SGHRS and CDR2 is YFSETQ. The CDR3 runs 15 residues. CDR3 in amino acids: CASSLGGTILYEQYF. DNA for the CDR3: TGCGCCAGCAGCTTGGGAGGGACAATCCTCTACGAGCAGTACTTC. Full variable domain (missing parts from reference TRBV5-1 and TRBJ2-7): KAGVTQTPRYLIKTRGQQVTLSCSPISGHRSVSWYQQTPGQGLQFLFEYFSETQRNKGNFPGRFSGRQFSNSRSEMNVSTLELGDSALYLCASSLGGTILYEQYFGPGTRLTVT.

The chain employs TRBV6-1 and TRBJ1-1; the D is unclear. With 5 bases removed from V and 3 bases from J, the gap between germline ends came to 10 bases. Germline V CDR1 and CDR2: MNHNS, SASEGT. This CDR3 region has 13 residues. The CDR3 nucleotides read TGTGCCAGCAGTCTTGAGGTTTACACTGAAGCTTTCTTT. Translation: CASSLEVYTEAFF.

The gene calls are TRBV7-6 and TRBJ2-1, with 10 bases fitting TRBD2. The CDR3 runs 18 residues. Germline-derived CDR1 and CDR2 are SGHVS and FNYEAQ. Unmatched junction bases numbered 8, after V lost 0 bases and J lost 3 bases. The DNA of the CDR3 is TGTGCCAGCAGCTTAGCTCGGGGTACTAGCGGGGTCTACAATGAGCAGTTCTTC. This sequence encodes CASSLARGTSGVYNEQFF.

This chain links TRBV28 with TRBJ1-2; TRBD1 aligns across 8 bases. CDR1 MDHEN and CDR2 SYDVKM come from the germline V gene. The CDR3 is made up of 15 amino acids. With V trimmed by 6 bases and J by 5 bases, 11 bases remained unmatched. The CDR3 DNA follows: TGTGCCAGCAGCTCCCCCGGGACAGGCCATTATGGCTACACCTTC. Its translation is CASSSPGTGHYGYTF.

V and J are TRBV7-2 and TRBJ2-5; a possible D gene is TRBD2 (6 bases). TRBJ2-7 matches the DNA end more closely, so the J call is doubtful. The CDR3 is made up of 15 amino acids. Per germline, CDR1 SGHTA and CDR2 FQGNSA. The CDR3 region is CASSLGGDLSYEQYF. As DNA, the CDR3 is TGTGCCAGCAGCTTGGGAGGAGACCTTTCCTACGAGCAGTACTTC.

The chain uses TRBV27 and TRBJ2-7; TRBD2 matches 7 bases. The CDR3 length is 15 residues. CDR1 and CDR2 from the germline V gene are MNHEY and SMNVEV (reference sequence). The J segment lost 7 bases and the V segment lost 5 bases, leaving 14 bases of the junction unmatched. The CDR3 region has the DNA TGTGCCAGCAGTCCCTCGGACACTACGCGGGGGGAGCAGTACTTC. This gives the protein CASSPSDTTRGEQYF.

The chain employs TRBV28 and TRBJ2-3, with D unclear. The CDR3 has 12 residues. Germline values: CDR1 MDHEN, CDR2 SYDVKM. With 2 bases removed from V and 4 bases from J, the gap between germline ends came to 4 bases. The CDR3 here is CASSLPSDTQYF. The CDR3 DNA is TGTGCCAGCAGTTTACCCTCAGATACGCAGTATTTT.

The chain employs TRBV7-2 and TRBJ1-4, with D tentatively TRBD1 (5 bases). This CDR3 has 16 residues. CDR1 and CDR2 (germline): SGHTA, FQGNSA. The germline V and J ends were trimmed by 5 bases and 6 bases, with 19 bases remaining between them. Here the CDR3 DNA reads TGTGCCAGCAGCGCCCTGGGCGGGGCGGCTTATGAAAAACTGTTTTTT. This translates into CASSALGGAAYEKLFF. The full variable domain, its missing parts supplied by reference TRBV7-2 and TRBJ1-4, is GAGVSQSPSNKVTEKGKDVELRCDPISGHTALYWYRQSLGQGLEFLIYFQGNSAPDKSGLPSDRFSAERTGGSVSTLTIQRTQQEDSAVYLCASSALGGAAYEKLFFGSGTQLSVL.

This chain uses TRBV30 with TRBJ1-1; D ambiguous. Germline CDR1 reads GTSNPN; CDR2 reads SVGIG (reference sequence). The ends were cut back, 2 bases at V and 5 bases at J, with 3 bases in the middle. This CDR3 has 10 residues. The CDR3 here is CAWSYTEAFF. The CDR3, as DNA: TGTGCCTGGAGTTATACTGAAGCTTTCTTT. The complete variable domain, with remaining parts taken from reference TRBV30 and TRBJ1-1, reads SQTIHQWPATLVQPVGSPLSLECTVEGTSNPNLYWYRQAAGRGLQLLFYSVGIGQISSEVPQNLSASRPQDRQFILSSKKLLLSDSGFYLCAWSYTEAFFGQGTRLTVV.

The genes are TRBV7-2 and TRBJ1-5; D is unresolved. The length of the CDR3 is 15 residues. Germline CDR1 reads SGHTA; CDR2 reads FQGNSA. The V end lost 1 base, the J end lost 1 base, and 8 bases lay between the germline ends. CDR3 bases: TGTGCCAGCAGCTTAGGAGCTTCAAGCAATCAGCCCCAGCATTTT. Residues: CASSLGASSNQPQHF.

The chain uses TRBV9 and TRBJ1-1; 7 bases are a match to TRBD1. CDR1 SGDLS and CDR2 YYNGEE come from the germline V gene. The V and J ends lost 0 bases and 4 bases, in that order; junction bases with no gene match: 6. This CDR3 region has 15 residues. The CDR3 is CASSVATGHGTEAFF. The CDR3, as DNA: TGTGCCAGCAGCGTAGCGACAGGGCACGGCACTGAAGCTTTCTTT.

The CDR3 here is CASTSRDTQYF. The CDR3 bases are TGTGCCAGTACATCCCGGGATACGCAGTATTTT. The chain recombines TRBV19 with TRBJ2-3; D remains unclear. Germline V lookup: CDR1 LNHDA, CDR2 SQIVND (reference sequence). Trimming stripped 7 bases from V and 6 bases from J, with 8 bases between. CDR3 length equals 11 residues.